The text below deals with one T cell receptor (beta chain). Study donors comprised healthy, HIV-negative adults devoid of recent acute infection or vaccination. This sample is part of a study of shared clonotypes between healthy human individuals. The CDR3 length is 14 residues. The germline V and J ends were trimmed by 4 bases and 5 bases, with 13 bases remaining between them. Germline V gene lookup returns CDR1 SGHDT and CDR2 YYEEEE. Here immunoSEQ multiplex PCR was the method, and the copy in TCRdb shows in-frame clones only, minus some. The sample lists about 490,000 clones, over 65% occurring once.

V and J are TRBV5-6 and TRBJ1-5; no clear D. Specimen: PBMCs. This sequence was found in a woman aged 40-49 years in good health. Some clones in this sample may be carry-over from other donors' samples. The CDR3 is CASSTMLSDQPQHF. The CDR3, as DNA: TGTGCCAGCAGCACCATGCTGAGCGATCAGCCCCAGCATTTT.